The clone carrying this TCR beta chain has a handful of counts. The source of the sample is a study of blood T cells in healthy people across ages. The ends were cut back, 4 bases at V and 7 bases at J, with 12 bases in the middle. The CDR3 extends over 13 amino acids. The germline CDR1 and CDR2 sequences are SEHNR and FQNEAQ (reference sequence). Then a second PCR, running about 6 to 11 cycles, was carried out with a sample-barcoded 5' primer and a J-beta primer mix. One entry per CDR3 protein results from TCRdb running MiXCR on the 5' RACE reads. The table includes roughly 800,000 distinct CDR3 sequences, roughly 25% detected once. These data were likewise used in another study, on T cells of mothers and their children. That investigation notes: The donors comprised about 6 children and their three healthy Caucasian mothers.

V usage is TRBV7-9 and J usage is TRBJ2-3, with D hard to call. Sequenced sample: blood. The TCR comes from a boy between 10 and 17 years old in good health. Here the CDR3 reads CASSSPPRNTQYF. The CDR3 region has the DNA TGTGCCAGCAGCTCTCCTCCCAGGAATACGCAGTATTTT. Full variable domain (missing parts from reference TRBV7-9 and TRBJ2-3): DTGVSQNPRHKITKRGQNVTFRCDPISEHNRLYWYRQTLGQGPEFLTYFQNEAQLEKSRLLSDRFSAERPKGSFSTLEIQRTEQGDSAMYLCASSSPPRNTQYFGPGTRLTVL.